These T cell receptor beta chains were read from a single sample in a study of T cells after yellow fever vaccination. TCRdb analysed the 5' RACE reads with MiXCR anew, one entry per CDR3 protein. This table holds about 350,000 distinct CDR3 sequences, 8.1% found once. The sample consisted of PBMCs, taken around 45 days after the first yellow fever vaccination. The receptors were gathered from a man aged 18 to 35 who received the YFV17D yellow fever vaccine. CDR3s include the opening cysteine and the closing phenylalanine or tryptophan. The D gene is left open where the match is weak. Some rows mark clone size as missing; the rest say once, few, many or name a class of expanded clone.

j_call	d_call	clone_size	v_call	cdr3_length	cdr3_aa	cdr3_nt
TRBJ2-7	.	.	TRBV25-1	14	CASSESHSSYEQYF	TGTGCCAGCAGTGAATCGCACAGCTCCTACGAGCAGTACTTC
TRBJ2-3	TRBD2	.	TRBV6-2/TRBV6-3	17	CASSYWTSGDSTDTQYF	TGTGCCAGCAGTTACTGGACTAGCGGGGATAGCACAGATACGCAGTATTTT
TRBJ2-3	.	.	TRBV20-1	14	CSARDRGFTDTQYF	TGCAGTGCTAGAGATAGGGGATTTACAGATACGCAGTATTTT
TRBJ2-1	.	.	TRBV5-1	17	CASSPTGHSDYYNEQFF	TGCGCCAGCAGCCCGACCGGACACTCAGATTACTACAATGAGCAGTTCTTC
TRBJ1-2	TRBD1	many	TRBV29-1	14	CSVVGGQGGRGYTF	TGCAGCGTTGTGGGGGGACAGGGGGGTCGTGGCTACACCTTC
TRBJ2-3	.	few	TRBV9	14	CASSVAGTADTQYF	TGTGCCAGCAGCGTAGCTGGTACAGCCGATACGCAGTATTTT
TRBJ1-1	TRBD1	.	TRBV12-3/TRBV12-4	16	CASSHPGTGEETEAFF	TGTGCCAGCAGCCATCCTGGGACAGGGGAGGAGACTGAAGCTTTCTTT
TRBJ1-4	.	few	TRBV6-2/TRBV6-3	17	CASRPTLRQAENEKLFF	TGTGCCAGCAGACCTACCCTCCGACAGGCTGAAAATGAAAAACTGTTTTTT
TRBJ2-1	.	.	TRBV4-1	12	CASSPTENEQFF	TGCGCCAGCAGCCCTACAGAGAATGAGCAGTTCTTC
TRBJ2-1	.	many	TRBV5-1	14	CASSLGNPYNEQFF	TGCGCCAGCAGCTTAGGGAACCCCTACAATGAGCAGTTCTTC
TRBJ2-7	.	.	TRBV5-6	17	CASSLRRVFPGRYEQYF	TGTGCCAGCAGCTTGAGGCGCGTTTTTCCGGGACGCTACGAGCAGTACTTC
TRBJ2-1	.	many	TRBV5-6	15	CASSLGGNSYNEQFF	TGTGCCAGCAGCTTGGGGGGGAACTCCTACAATGAGCAGTTCTTC
TRBJ2-3	TRBD1	.	TRBV6-1	17	CASSATPGQGATDTQYF	TGTGCCAGCAGTGCGACCCCGGGACAGGGGGCCACAGATACGCAGTATTTT
TRBJ2-2	TRBD2	.	TRBV5-1	14	CASSPSTSPGELFF	TGCGCCAGCAGCCCCTCGACTAGCCCCGGGGAGCTGTTTTTT
TRBJ2-2	.	.	TRBV12-3/TRBV12-4	14	CASSPGWMSGELFF	TGTGCCAGCAGTCCAGGGTGGATGAGCGGGGAGCTGTTTTTT
TRBJ1-6	TRBD1	.	TRBV4-3	15	CASSYNYRGDSPLHF	TGCGCCAGCAGCTACAATTACAGGGGCGATTCACCCCTCCACTTT
TRBJ2-3	TRBD2	many	TRBV2	15	CASSVSGGGTDTQYF	TGTGCCAGCAGTGTGAGCGGGGGCGGCACAGATACGCAGTATTTT
TRBJ1-1	TRBD1	.	TRBV6-2/TRBV6-3	13	CASRTGQGTEAFF	TGTGCCAGCAGGACCGGACAGGGTACTGAAGCTTTCTTT
TRBJ2-3	.	.	TRBV10-1	14	CASSESPPTDTQYF	TGCGCCAGCAGTGAGTCGCCTCCCACAGATACGCAGTATTTT
TRBJ2-7	.	.	TRBV5-1	14	CASSLSRGTYEQYF	TGCGCCAGCAGCTTGTCCAGGGGTACCTACGAGCAGTACTTC
TRBJ2-7	.	many	TRBV5-6	13	CASSLKNSYEQYF	TGTGCCAGCAGCTTGAAAAACTCCTACGAGCAGTACTTC
TRBJ2-1	.	few	TRBV19	13	CASTGVAYNEQFF	TGTGCTAGTACGGGGGTTGCCTACAATGAGCAGTTCTTC
TRBJ2-3	.	few	TRBV3-1	11	CASSHRDTQYF	TGTGCCAGCAGCCACCGGGACACGCAGTATTTT
TRBJ2-1	.	few	TRBV15	15	CATSPKGGSYNEQFF	TGTGCCACCAGCCCCAAGGGTGGCTCCTACAATGAGCAGTTCTTC
TRBJ2-1	TRBD2	.	TRBV4-3	16	CASSQVLAGAFDEQFF	TGCGCCAGCAGCCAAGTACTAGCGGGGGCCTTTGATGAGCAGTTCTTC
TRBJ2-1	TRBD2	.	TRBV6-5	16	CASSYSKRGGYDEQFF	TGTGCCAGCAGTTACTCGAAGCGGGGGGGATACGATGAGCAGTTCTTC
TRBJ1-5	.	.	TRBV6-5	18	CASITVIRTLYSNQPQHF	TGTGCCAGCATTACGGTAATCCGGACACTTTATAGCAATCAGCCCCAGCATTTT
TRBJ2-1	.	few	TRBV7-6	14	CASSLFFGICEQFF	TGTGCCAGCAGCTTATTCTTCGGGATTTGTGAGCAGTTCTTC
TRBJ1-1	.	.	TRBV6-2/TRBV6-3	14	CASSYMGRYTEAFF	TGTGCCAGCAGTTACATGGGGCGGTACACTGAAGCTTTCTTT
TRBJ2-1	TRBD1	few	TRBV11-2	17	CASSLDVEGQGQNEQFF	TGTGCCAGCAGCTTAGACGTTGAGGGACAGGGTCAGAATGAGCAGTTCTTC
TRBJ2-1	.	many	TRBV19	14	CASSRGHPYNEQFF	TGTGCCAGTAGCAGGGGACACCCCTACAATGAGCAGTTCTTC
TRBJ2-3	TRBD1	.	TRBV6-2/TRBV6-3	14	CATQDRGKEDTQYF	TGTGCCACTCAGGACAGGGGTAAGGAGGATACGCAGTATTTT
TRBJ1-2	.	few	TRBV5-6	12	CATGTLERSYTF	TGTGCCACCGGAACCTTGGAAAGGAGCTACACCTTC
TRBJ2-7	.	few	TRBV7-8	15	CASSLFSGMMNEQYF	TGTGCCAGCAGCTTATTTTCAGGGATGATGAACGAGCAGTACTTC
TRBJ1-1	.	many	TRBV12-3/TRBV12-4	12	CASSPQYTEAFF	TGTGCCAGCAGCCCACAGTACACTGAAGCTTTCTTT
TRBJ1-2	TRBD1	.	TRBV10-3	17	CAIKPLAGTGKEHGYTF	TGTGCCATCAAACCCCTGGCTGGGACAGGGAAGGAACATGGCTACACCTTC
TRBJ2-3	.	few	TRBV7-2	15	CASSTAQYSTDTQYF	TGTGCCAGCAGCACCGCCCAATATAGCACAGATACGCAGTATTTT
TRBJ2-1	.	.	TRBV7-2	13	CASSSTRLNEQFF	TGTGCCAGCAGCTCGACTAGACTCAATGAGCAGTTCTTC
TRBJ2-3	.	.	TRBV7-2	14	CASRPAFGTDTQYF	TGTGCCAGCCGCCCGGCATTCGGCACAGATACGCAGTATTTT
TRBJ1-2	.	few	TRBV7-6	15	CASSLALGHGYGYTF	TGTGCCAGCAGCTTAGCTCTGGGGCACGGGTATGGCTACACCTTC
TRBJ1-5	TRBD1	few	TRBV5-6	15	CASSTDRGTNQPQHF	TGTGCCAGCAGCACGGACAGGGGAACAAATCAGCCCCAGCATTTT
TRBJ1-1	.	few	TRBV4-2	14	CASSQGSWGAEAFF	TGTGCCAGCAGCCAAGGGTCGTGGGGTGCTGAAGCTTTCTTT
TRBJ2-1	TRBD2	few	TRBV20-1	16	CSAAPPSSSGGPSHFF	TGCAGTGCCGCCCCGCCTTCGTCTAGCGGGGGGCCGTCTCACTTCTTC